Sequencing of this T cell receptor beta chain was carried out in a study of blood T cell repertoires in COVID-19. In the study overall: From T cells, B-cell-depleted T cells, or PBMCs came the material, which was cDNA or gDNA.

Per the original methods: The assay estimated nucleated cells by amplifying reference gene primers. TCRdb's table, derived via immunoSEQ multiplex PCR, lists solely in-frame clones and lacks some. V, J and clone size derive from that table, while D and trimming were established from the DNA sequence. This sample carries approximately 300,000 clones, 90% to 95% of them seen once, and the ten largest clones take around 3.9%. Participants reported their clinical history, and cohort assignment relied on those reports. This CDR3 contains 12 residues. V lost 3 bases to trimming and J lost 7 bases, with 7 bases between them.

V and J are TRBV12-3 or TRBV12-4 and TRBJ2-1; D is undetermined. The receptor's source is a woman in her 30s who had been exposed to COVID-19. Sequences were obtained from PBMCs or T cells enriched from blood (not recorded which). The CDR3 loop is CASSLYGNEQFF. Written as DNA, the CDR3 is TGTGCCAGCAGTTTGTACGGGAATGAGCAGTTCTTC.